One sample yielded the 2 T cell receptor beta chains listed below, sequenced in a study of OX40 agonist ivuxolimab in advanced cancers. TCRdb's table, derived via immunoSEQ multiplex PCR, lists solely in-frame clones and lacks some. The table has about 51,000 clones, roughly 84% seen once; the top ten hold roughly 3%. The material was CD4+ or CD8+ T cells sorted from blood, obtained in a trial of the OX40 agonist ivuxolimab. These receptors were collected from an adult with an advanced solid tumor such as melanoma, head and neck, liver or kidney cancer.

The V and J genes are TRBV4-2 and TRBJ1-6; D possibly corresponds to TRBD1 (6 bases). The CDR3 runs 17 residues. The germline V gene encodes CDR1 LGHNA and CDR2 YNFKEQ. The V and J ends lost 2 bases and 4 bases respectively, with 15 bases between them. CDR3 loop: CASSQRGSQIYNSPLHF. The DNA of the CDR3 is TGTGCCAGCAGCCAAAGGGGGTCTCAAATTTATAATTCACCCCTCCACTTT.

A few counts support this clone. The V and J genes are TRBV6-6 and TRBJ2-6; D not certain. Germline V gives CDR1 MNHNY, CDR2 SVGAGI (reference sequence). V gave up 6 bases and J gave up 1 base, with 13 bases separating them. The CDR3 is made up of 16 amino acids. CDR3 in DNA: TGTGCCAGCAGCCAAGCCAAGGGTTCTGGGGCCAACGTCCTGACTTTC. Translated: CASSQAKGSGANVLTF.